What follows is one T cell receptor (beta chain) and its context. No antigen is known for it. The data belong to a study of T cell responses to AZD1222 COVID-19 vaccine. Overall study findings and caveats: Repertoires in all cases were sampled only once the peak T cell response had passed. Donors were chiefly white British, with a greater number of females, and clonal diversity was perhaps underestimated.

Repertoires were generated with immunoSEQ multiplex PCR, while TCRdb's copy carries only in-frame clones and drops some. The sample has approximately 150,000 clones, 87% seen once. The study pooled second doses at about 4 or about 12 weeks. J gave up 4 bases and V 0 bases, and 4 bases lay outside the gene matches. CDR3 length equals 16 residues. Per the germline V gene, CDR1 is SGHRS and CDR2 is YFSETQ. This sequence was found in an adult who received the AZD1222 COVID-19 vaccine. The chain combines TRBV5-1 with TRBJ2-1; TRBD2 aligns across 10 bases. Specimen: peripheral blood, collected 28 days after the second AZD1222 dose. The CDR3 DNA reads TGCGCCAGCAGCTTGGATCCTAGCGGGGGATACAATGAGCAGTTCTTC. Residues: CASSLDPSGGYNEQFF.